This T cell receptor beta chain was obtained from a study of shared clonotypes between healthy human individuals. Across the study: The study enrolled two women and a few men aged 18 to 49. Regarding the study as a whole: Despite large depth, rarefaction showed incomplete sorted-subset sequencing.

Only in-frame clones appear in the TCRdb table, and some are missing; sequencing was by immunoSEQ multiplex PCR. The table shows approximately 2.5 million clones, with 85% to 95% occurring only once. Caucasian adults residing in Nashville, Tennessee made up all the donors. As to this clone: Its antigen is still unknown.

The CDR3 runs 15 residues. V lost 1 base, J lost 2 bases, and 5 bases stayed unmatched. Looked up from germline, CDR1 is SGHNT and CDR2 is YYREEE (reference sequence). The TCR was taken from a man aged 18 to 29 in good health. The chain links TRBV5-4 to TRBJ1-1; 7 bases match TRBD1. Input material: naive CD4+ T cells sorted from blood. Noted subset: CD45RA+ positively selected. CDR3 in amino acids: CASSLTGTENTEAFF. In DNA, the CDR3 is TGTGCCAGCAGCTTGACCGGGACAGAAAACACTGAAGCTTTCTTT.